This TCR beta chain was recovered during a study of identical twins. With respect to this clonotype: Its antigen is unidentified.

Points from the study as a whole: The study found excess low generation probability among twin-shared out-of-frame alpha sequences. Cord blood's abundant beta clonotypes had fewer insertions, unlike memory repertoires.

Germline V gene lookup returns CDR1 SGHRS and CDR2 YFSETQ. This CDR3 contains 16 residues. V dropped 4 bases and J dropped 3; count of bases not matched to a gene: 5. TCRdb re-analysed the 5' RACE reads in MiXCR, keeping a single row per CDR3 protein. The data contain approximately 240,000 distinct CDR3 sequences, roughly 13% of them seen just once; the ten biggest clones take up 8.8%. V and J are TRBV5-1 and TRBJ2-1; 12 bases fit TRBD2. This clonotype originated in a woman in her late teens or twenties in good health. What was sequenced was memory (CD45RO+) T cells sorted from blood. CDR3 nucleotide sequence: TGCGCCAGCAGCGGAGGACTAGCGGGGTACTACAATGAGCAGTTCTTC. Its translation is CASSGGLAGYYNEQFF. Variable domain in full (rest from reference TRBV5-1 and TRBJ2-1): KAGVTQTPRYLIKTRGQQVTLSCSPISGHRSVSWYQQTPGQGLQFLFEYFSETQRNKGNFPGRFSGRQFSNSRSEMNVSTLELGDSALYLCASSGGLAGYYNEQFFGPGTRLTVL.